This T cell receptor beta chain emerged from a study of blood T cell repertoires in COVID-19. For the study at large: From the United States, Italy and Spain came samples of acute and convalescent COVID-19. PBMCs, B-cell-depleted T cells, or T cells provided the cDNA or gDNA that made up the material.

Germline assignment: CDR1 SGHDT and CDR2 YYEEEE. There are 14 residues in the CDR3. The ends lost 4 bases at V and 6 bases at J; junction bases unmatched: 4. Measured with immunoSEQ multiplex PCR; TCRdb has only the in-frame clones, and not every one. This sample has approximately 90,000 clones, with around 88% found just once. The rearrangement uses TRBV5-6 and TRBJ1-4; the match to TRBD1 covers 9 bases. The sequenced material came from peripheral blood. The sequence derives from a woman of 80 years or more with acute or convalescent COVID-19. CDR3 nucleotides: TGTGCCAGCAGCCGCCGGGACAGGGATGAAAAACTGTTTTTT. Its protein is CASSRRDRDEKLFF.